A single sample is the source of the 22 T cell receptor beta chains below, sequenced in a study of blood T cell repertoires in COVID-19. The repertoire was sequenced with immunoSEQ multiplex PCR; TCRdb's copy has only in-frame clones and lacks some. This sample yields 97,000 or so clones, of which about four fifths are seen a single time; around 18% belongs to the top ten. What was sequenced was peripheral blood. The receptors were sampled from a woman aged 80 or older with active or convalescent COVID-19.

The chain joins TRBV19 to TRBJ1-5; TRBD1 is a possible D gene (6 bases). V lost 7 bases and J 2 bases, leaving 12 bases between the germline ends. The CDR3 spans 14 residues. Germline CDR1 is LNHDA and CDR2 is SQIVND (reference sequence). This CDR3 is CASTPSGGNQPQHF. CDR3 coding DNA: TGTGCCAGTACCCCATCAGGGGGCAATCAGCCCCAGCATTTT.

This clone was detected a few times. The chain is built from TRBV19 and TRBJ1-5; TRBD1 might be the D (6 bases). CDR3 length: 16 residues. Germline values: CDR1 LNHDA, CDR2 SQIVND (reference sequence). Trimming removed 8 bases from V and 3 bases from J, with 20 bases in between. The CDR3 sequence is CASLPQGSGPNQPQHF. CDR3 in DNA: TGTGCCAGTCTCCCGCAGGGGTCCGGGCCCAATCAGCCCCAGCATTTT.

The V gene is TRBV10-3, the J gene TRBJ2-3; TRBD2 agrees at 7 bases. The CDR3 covers 15 residues. V lost 0 bases and J lost 5; bases outside the gene matches: 5. Germline CDR1 ENHRY, CDR2 SYGVKD. The CDR3, as DNA: TGTGCCATCAGTGAGTCCGCTAGCGGCATAGATACGCAGTATTTT. Translating it yields CAISESASGIDTQYF.

The chain employs TRBV5-1 and TRBJ2-6; TRBD2 matches at 14 bases. V was clipped by 5 bases and J by 3 bases; unmatched bases: 13. Germline V gene data show CDR1 as SGHRS and CDR2 as YFSETQ. This CDR3 spans 20 amino acids. The CDR3 sequence is CASSPGAPGLAGVGANVLTF. CDR3 in DNA: TGCGCCAGCAGTCCTGGGGCCCCGGGACTAGCGGGAGTTGGGGCCAACGTCCTGACTTTC.

This chain joins TRBV6-5 and TRBJ2-1; weak D call: TRBD2 (5 bases). The germline V and J ends were trimmed by 8 bases and 12 bases, with 20 bases remaining between them. From germline, CDR1 is MNHEY and CDR2 SVGAGI. The CDR3 is 13 amino acids. The CDR3 sequence: CASGRGSEMTQFF. CDR3 DNA: TGTGCCAGCGGGCGCGGGTCCGAGATGACGCAGTTCTTC.

The rearrangement uses TRBV19 and TRBJ1-4; tentatively, D is TRBD1 (5 bases). V gave up 6 bases and J gave up 0 bases, with 11 bases separating them. CDR1 is LNHDA, CDR2 SQIVND, per germline (reference sequence). The CDR3 is 15 residues long. CDR3 DNA sequence: TGTGCCAGTAGAACAGGTGCTGCAACTAATGAAAAACTGTTTTTT. Translated, it gives CASRTGAATNEKLFF.

This sequence joins TRBV9 and TRBJ2-7; weak D call: TRBD2 (5 bases). Per the germline V gene, CDR1 is SGDLS and CDR2 is YYNGEE. V was cut by 0 bases and J by 2 bases, with 15 bases left in between. This CDR3 contains 16 residues. In DNA, the CDR3 is TGTGCCAGCAGCGTAGCTCCGCGGGCCCCCCCCTACGAGCAGTACTTC. As protein: CASSVAPRAPPYEQYF.

This chain joins TRBV30 and TRBJ1-4, with TRBD1 as a possible D gene (6 bases). V was clipped by 3 bases and J by 0 bases, with 14 bases between them. Germline CDR1 GTSNPN, CDR2 SVGIG (reference sequence). CDR3 length equals 16 residues. Here the CDR3 DNA reads TGTGCCTGGAGCCTTACTACAGGGACAACTAATGAAAAACTGTTTTTT. As protein: CAWSLTTGTTNEKLFF.

In this sample, this clone turned up a few times. This sequence joins TRBV2 and TRBJ2-1; TRBD1 agrees at 8 bases. V lost 4 bases and J lost 8; bases outside the gene matches: 7. Germline lookup yields CDR1 SNHLY and CDR2 FYNNEI. The CDR3 is 14 amino acids. CDR3 in amino acids: CASSAGQGWDEQFF. The CDR3 bases are TGTGCCAGCAGTGCTGGACAGGGTTGGGATGAGCAGTTCTTC.

The rearrangement links TRBV27 to TRBJ2-3; possibly TRBD2 for D (7 bases). Germline CDR1 MNHEY, CDR2 SMNVEV (reference sequence). V lost 1 base and J lost 2, with 10 bases in between. The CDR3 is made up of 15 amino acids. The CDR3 spells CASSLYRGATDTQYF. The CDR3 DNA reads as TGTGCCAGCAGTTTATACCGGGGGGCCACAGATACGCAGTATTTT.

The chain joins TRBV2 to TRBJ1-2, with no clear D. This CDR3 is 16 amino acids long. Germline lookup yields CDR1 SNHLY and CDR2 FYNNEI. The V end lost 4 bases, the J end lost 4 bases, and 19 bases lay between the germline ends. The CDR3 reads CASSVRPSLGPYGYTF. In nucleotides, the CDR3 is TGTGCCAGCAGTGTTAGACCCTCCCTGGGCCCCTATGGCTACACCTTC. The whole variable domain, filled in from reference TRBV2 and TRBJ1-2, reads EPEVTQTPSHQVTQMGQEVILRCVPISNHLYFYWYRQILGQKVEFLVSFYNNEISEKSEIFDDQFSVERPDGSNFTLKIRSTKLEDSAMYFCASSVRPSLGPYGYTFGSGTRLTVV.

This chain joins TRBV30 and TRBJ2-2; 7 bases agree with TRBD2. The V gene end was trimmed by 0 bases and the J gene end by 6 bases; junction bases not matched to a gene: 4. Germline-derived CDR1 and CDR2 are GTSNPN and SVGIG (reference sequence). The CDR3 has 14 amino acids. CDR3 DNA: TGTGCCTGGAGTGTACGTGGGGGGGCCGGGGAGCTGTTTTTT. It encodes CAWSVRGGAGELFF.

Note on this clone: Mismatch with germline at one junction end may stem from a read error. This chain uses TRBV5-1 with TRBJ2-3; 8 bases fit TRBD1. In germline, CDR1 is SGHRS, CDR2 YFSETQ. There are 15 residues in the CDR3. The CDR3 DNA reads TGTGCCAGCAGCAAAGGACAGGGCCCCACAGATACGCAGTATTTT. Translating gives CASSKGQGPTDTQYF.

V gene TRBV18 combines with J gene TRBJ2-6; 8 bases fit TRBD1. The ends lost 5 bases at V and 4 bases at J; junction bases unmatched: 7. This CDR3 is built from 16 residues. Per the germline V gene, CDR1 is KGHSH and CDR2 is LQKENI. CDR3 protein: CASSTGQGGGANVLTF. In DNA form, the CDR3 reads TGTGCCAGCTCAACTGGACAGGGTGGAGGGGCCAACGTCCTGACTTTC.

The V gene is TRBV19, the J gene TRBJ2-1; TRBD2 agrees at 7 bases. The germline V gene has CDR1 LNHDA and CDR2 SQIVND (reference sequence). Trimming removed 5 bases from V and 3 bases from J; junction bases left unmatched: 4. The CDR3 sequence is 14 residues long. Here the CDR3 DNA reads TGTGCCAGTAGTTCCTGGACTAGCTACAATGAGCAGTTCTTC. Translation: CASSSWTSYNEQFF.

This clone was seen more than once but under ten times. The chain carries TRBV7-8 and TRBJ1-3; D remains unclear. V lost 5 bases, J lost 4 bases, and 18 bases lay in between. The CDR3 covers 16 residues. Looked up from germline, CDR1 is SGHVS and CDR2 is FQNEAQ. The CDR3, as DNA: TGTGCCAGCAGCCGGTGGGAGCCGTCGTTAGGAAACACCATATATTTT. Translation gives CASSRWEPSLGNTIYF.

The chain links TRBV4-1 to TRBJ2-7, with 13 bases fitting TRBD2. This CDR3 has 16 residues. CDR1 MGHRA and CDR2 YSYEKL come from the germline V gene. The trim removed 0 bases at V and 6 bases at J, leaving 5 bases unmatched. CDR3 protein: CASSQDQTSGRFEQYF. CDR3 coding DNA: TGCGCCAGCAGCCAAGATCAGACTAGCGGGAGGTTCGAGCAGTACTTC.

Written as DNA, the CDR3 is TGTGCCAGTAGTGGCAGACTAGCGGGAGACCAAGAGACCCAGTACTTC. Translation: CASSGRLAGDQETQYF. V and J are TRBV19 and TRBJ2-5, with 12 positions matching TRBD2. Germline CDR1 reads LNHDA; CDR2 reads SQIVND (reference sequence). The CDR3 runs to 16 residues. J lost 0 bases, V lost 5 bases, and 4 bases had no gene match.

The CDR3 loop is CASTRGNSPLHF. In DNA, the CDR3 is TGTGCCAGCACCCGGGGTAATTCACCCCTCCACTTT. V gene TRBV2 combines with J gene TRBJ1-6, with D hard to call. The germline CDR1 and CDR2 sequences are SNHLY and FYNNEI. V gave up 7 bases and J gave up 6 bases, with 7 bases separating them. This CDR3 region has 12 residues.

This clone was seen a few times. The chain joins TRBV6-6 to TRBJ2-7, with D possibly TRBD1 on 6 matching bases. V lost 2 bases, J lost 4 bases, and 18 bases lay in between. Germline loops: CDR1 MNHNY, CDR2 SVGAGI (reference sequence). This CDR3 has 16 amino acids. The CDR3, as DNA: TGTGCCAGCAGTTACACCCTCGGAAGGGGGATTTACGAGCAGTACTTC. Translated, it gives CASSYTLGRGIYEQYF.

This clone was observed a handful of times. The genes are TRBV3-1 (or the pseudogene TRBV3-2) and TRBJ2-4; TRBD2 agrees at 9 bases. The V gene's germline CDR1 is LGHDT and CDR2 YNNKEL (reference sequence). After removal of 0 bases from V and 6 bases from J, the junction contained 6 bases not matched to a gene. This CDR3 contains 16 residues. The CDR3 loop is CASSQDVREGPNIQYF. CDR3 DNA: TGTGCCAGCAGCCAAGATGTGCGGGAGGGCCCAAACATTCAGTACTTC.

This chain connects TRBV2 to TRBJ2-1; D may be TRBD2 (5 bases). Trimming left V 6 bases short and J 7 bases short, with 25 bases between. Germline V CDR1 and CDR2: SNHLY, FYNNEI. The CDR3 is made up of 17 amino acids. The chain's CDR3 is CASRAPGGSPTGNEQFF. In nucleotides, the CDR3 is TGTGCCAGCAGGGCCCCCGGCGGCTCCCCGACGGGGAATGAGCAGTTCTTC.